Listed below are T cell receptor beta chains from one sample, sequenced in a study of OX40 agonist ivuxolimab in advanced cancers. Sequenced by immunoSEQ multiplex PCR; TCRdb stores in-frame clones only, minus some. The repertoire holds roughly 120,000 clones, with under 95% as singletons. Source: CD4+ or CD8+ T cells sorted from blood, taken in a trial of the OX40 agonist ivuxolimab. These receptors all stem from an adult with an advanced solid tumor such as melanoma, head and neck, liver or kidney cancer. CDR3s include the opening cysteine and the closing phenylalanine or tryptophan. The D gene is left open where the match is weak. Size is stated for part of the rows, as once, few or many counts, or as a class when the clone is expanded.

j_call d_call clone_size v_call cdr3_aa cdr3_nt
TRBJ2-1 - - TRBV5-8 CASSLNGNNEQFF TGTGCCAGCAGCTTGAACGGGAACAATGAGCAGTTCTTC
TRBJ1-5 TRBD1 - TRBV7-9 CASSLGDRATQHF TGTGCCAGCAGCTTAGGGGACAGGGCAACCCAGCATTTT
TRBJ1-4 TRBD1 - TRBV7-2 CASSFGQGFEKLFF TGTGCCAGCAGCTTCGGACAGGGGTTCGAAAAACTGTTTTTT
TRBJ2-4 - - TRBV2 CASSEVTLDKNIQYF TGTGCCAGCAGTGAGGTCACCTTAGACAAAAACATTCAGTACTTC
TRBJ1-2 - - TRBV6-4 CASSDPGPKAYGYTF TGTGCCAGCAGTGACCCAGGGCCTAAGGCCTATGGCTACACCTTC
TRBJ2-3 - - TRBV15 CATSTGPGADTQYF TGTGCCACCAGCACCGGGCCGGGCGCAGATACGCAGTATTTT
TRBJ2-4 - - TRBV7-2 CASSLEGVSAKNIQYF TGTGCCAGCAGCTTAGAAGGGGTGTCGGCCAAAAACATTCAGTACTTC
TRBJ2-3 - few TRBV29-1 CSVEQNMGQYF TGCAGCGTTGAACAAAACATGGGGCAGTATTTT
TRBJ2-3 - - TRBV20-1 CSARDPDTQYF TGCAGTGCTAGAGATCCAGATACGCAGTATTTT
TRBJ2-7 - - TRBV6-5 CASSYSPQGGYEQYF TGTGCCAGCAGTTACTCCCCCCAGGGGGGATACGAGCAGTACTTC
TRBJ2-1 TRBD2 - TRBV19 CASSIGPSGGGYNEQFF TGTGCCAGTAGTATAGGCCCTAGCGGGGGGGGCTACAATGAGCAGTTCTTC
TRBJ1-4 TRBD1 once TRBV5-1 CASSDTGGEDEKLFF TGCGCCAGCAGCGACACAGGGGGCGAGGATGAAAAACTGTTTTTT
TRBJ1-1 - few TRBV27 CASSFIGSNTEAFF TGTGCCAGCAGTTTCATTGGATCGAACACTGAAGCTTTCTTT
TRBJ2-5 - - TRBV6-1 CASNQGQETQYF TGTGCCAGCAACCAGGGCCAAGAGACCCAGTACTTC
TRBJ2-2 TRBD2 - TRBV28 CASSLLAGRYSGELFF TGTGCCAGCAGTCTTCTAGCGGGAAGGTACTCCGGGGAGCTGTTTTTT
TRBJ2-2 - - TRBV10-3 CAIKWSGAETGELFF TGTGCCATCAAGTGGTCAGGGGCTGAAACCGGGGAGCTGTTTTTT
TRBJ1-2 - - TRBV28 CASSLPPGYGYTF TGTGCCAGCAGTTTACCCCCGGGGTATGGCTACACCTTC
TRBJ2-1 - - TRBV4-3 CASSQDGARAGLNEQFF TGCGCCAGCAGCCAAGATGGTGCCAGGGCAGGCTTGAATGAGCAGTTCTTC
TRBJ2-1 TRBD2 - TRBV7-2 CASSRRGAYNEQFF TGTGCCAGCAGCCGCCGGGGGGCCTACAATGAGCAGTTCTTC
TRBJ2-7 TRBD1 - TRBV5-5 CASSFFSGQGSYEQYF TGTGCCAGCAGCTTTTTTTCCGGACAGGGTTCCTACGAGCAGTACTTC
TRBJ1-5 - - TRBV5-1 CASSLDSPSNQPQHF TGCGCCAGCAGCTTGGACAGCCCTAGCAATCAGCCCCAGCATTTT
TRBJ2-1 - - TRBV6-1 CARGTDGYNEQFF TGTGCCAGGGGGACTGACGGCTACAATGAGCAGTTCTTC
TRBJ1-2 - once TRBV28 CASSPSMNYGYTF TGTGCCAGCAGTCCCTCGATGAACTATGGCTACACCTTC
TRBJ2-7 - once TRBV2 CASSDGEYEQYF TGTGCCAGCAGTGACGGAGAATACGAGCAGTACTTC
TRBJ2-7 - few TRBV7-3 CASSLRDGYEQYF TGTGCCAGCAGCTTACGGGACGGCTACGAGCAGTACTTC
TRBJ2-4 TRBD2 few TRBV13 CASSSSGTTNIQYF TGTGCCAGCAGCTCCTCCGGGACTACCAACATTCAGTACTTC
TRBJ2-7 TRBD1 - TRBV28 CASRPQGTGVYEQYF TGTGCCAGCAGGCCCCAGGGGACAGGGGTCTACGAGCAGTACTTC
TRBJ2-3 - - TRBV28 CASDSSTDTQYF TGTGCCAGCGACAGCAGCACAGATACGCAGTATTTT
TRBJ1-2 TRBD1 once TRBV6-5 CASSFGTGEGYGYTF TGTGCCAGCAGTTTCGGGACAGGGGAGGGCTATGGCTACACCTTC
TRBJ2-1 - - TRBV12-5 CASGLVLGEHGEQFF TGTGCTAGTGGTTTGGTACTAGGGGAGCACGGTGAGCAGTTCTTC
TRBJ2-1 - - TRBV6-1 CASSDRIGNEQFF TGTGCCAGCAGTGACAGGATCGGCAATGAGCAGTTCTTC
TRBJ1-1 - - TRBV7-8 CASSLGEWNTEAFF TGTGCCAGCAGCTTAGGGGAGTGGAACACTGAAGCTTTCTTT
TRBJ1-2 - - TRBV27 CASSLSVGPRAYGYTF TGTGCCAGCAGTTTATCGGTTGGACCCCGTGCCTATGGCTACACCTTC
TRBJ1-2 - - TRBV4-1 CASSSLGGVGKGYTF TGCGCCAGCAGCTCATTGGGGGGTGTTGGTAAAGGCTACACCTTC
TRBJ1-1 TRBD1 - TRBV18 CASSPSALGTGATEAFF TGTGCCAGCTCACCTTCGGCCCTCGGGACAGGGGCCACTGAAGCTTTCTTT
TRBJ1-3 - - TRBV5-1 CASSLDRERPGNTIYF TGCGCCAGCAGCTTGGACAGGGAGCGCCCTGGAAACACCATATATTTT
TRBJ2-1 TRBD2 - TRBV4-3 CASSPLGSGSTNNEQFF TGCGCCAGCAGCCCTCTTGGAAGCGGGAGTACGAACAATGAGCAGTTCTTC
TRBJ1-5 - - TRBV5-1 CASSLGGTGSSNQPQHF TGCGCCAGCAGCTTGGGCGGGACGGGTAGTAGCAATCAGCCCCAGCATTTT
TRBJ1-1 TRBD1 - TRBV7-3 CASSYTGGAGTEAFF TGTGCCAGCAGCTACACAGGGGGCGCCGGCACTGAAGCTTTCTTT
TRBJ2-7 - - TRBV9 CASSVAPQGKDEQYF TGTGCCAGCAGCGTAGCTCCGCAGGGGAAAGACGAGCAGTACTTC
TRBJ2-7 - - TRBV5-1 CASSLEDSSYEQYF TGCGCCAGCAGCTTGGAGGACAGCTCCTACGAGCAGTACTTC
TRBJ1-2 - - TRBV10-1 CASSERRQAKFYGYTF TGCGCCAGCAGTGAAAGAAGGCAGGCGAAATTCTATGGCTACACCTTC
TRBJ2-5 - - TRBV9 CASSVAQGEETQYF TGTGCCAGCAGCGTAGCACAAGGGGAAGAGACCCAGTACTTC
TRBJ1-1 TRBD1 - TRBV7-9 CASTWGGTGDVHTEAFF TGTGCCAGCACCTGGGGGGGGACAGGGGATGTGCACACTGAAGCTTTCTTT
TRBJ2-7 - - TRBV4-2 CASSPGGGGGAYEQYF TGTGCCAGCAGCCCCGGAGGAGGCGGAGGGGCCTACGAGCAGTACTTC
TRBJ1-2 TRBD1 - TRBV5-1 CASSPSTGGDYGYTF TGCGCCAGCAGCCCATCAACAGGGGGCGACTATGGCTACACCTTC
TRBJ2-1 TRBD2 - TRBV6-1 CASSEGGEAGGDLYNEQFF TGTGCCAGCAGTGAAGGTGGGGAAGCGGGAGGGGATCTATACAATGAGCAGTTCTTC
TRBJ2-3 TRBD1 - TRBV5-1 CASSLAMQGESTDTQYF TGCGCCAGCAGCTTGGCCATGCAGGGGGAAAGCACAGATACGCAGTATTTT